The 3 T cell receptor beta chains below come from one sample, sequenced in a study of T cell repertoires in cytomegalovirus infection. Using its own MiXCR run on the reads, TCRdb lists one record per CDR3 protein. The profile shows a few hundred thousand distinct CDR3 sequences, around a quarter of them singletons. The sample taken for sequencing was PBMCs. Receptor source: a human donor in good health (CMV status not recorded). Some clones in this sample may be carry-over from other donors' samples.

The chain carries TRBV20-1 and TRBJ2-1; 7 bases are shared with TRBD1. With 6 bases clipped from V and 0 bases from J, the junction kept 11 bases outside the gene matches. Germline assignment: CDR1 DFQATT and CDR2 SNEGSKA (reference sequence). This CDR3 region has 16 residues. The DNA for the CDR3 is TGCAGTGCGAGTGCCCCCCGGACAGGCTCCTACAATGAGCAGTTCTTC. The encoded protein is CSASAPRTGSYNEQFF.

This clonotype occurred a few times. This chain links TRBV20-1 with TRBJ2-1, with 9 nucleotides matching TRBD2. The CDR3 runs to 16 residues. After removal of 5 bases from V and 6 bases from J, the junction contained 14 bases not matched to a gene. Germline V gene lookup returns CDR1 DFQATT and CDR2 SNEGSKA (reference sequence). Here the CDR3 DNA reads TGCAGTGCTCCACTAGCTAATCGCGGGAGGGCCAATGAGCAGTTCTTC. Translation gives CSAPLANRGRANEQFF.

V usage is TRBV7-9 and J usage is TRBJ2-3; D may be TRBD2 (5 bases). V lost 5 bases, J lost 2 bases, and 14 bases lay in between. CDR3 length equals 15 residues. Germline loops: CDR1 SEHNR, CDR2 FQNEAQ (reference sequence). The CDR3 DNA follows: TGTGCCAGCAGCGCTAGGCGGGTTGACACAGATACGCAGTATTTT. Protein sequence: CASSARRVDTDTQYF.